These T cell receptor beta chains were read from a single sample in a study of blood T cell repertoires in COVID-19. Profiled with immunoSEQ multiplex PCR; TCRdb holds only in-frame clones, not every one. In the table there are around 200,000 clones, about 91% of which are singletons. The sequenced material came from PBMCs or T cells enriched from blood (not recorded which). These receptors were taken from a woman aged 18-29 years who had recovered from COVID-19. The CDR3 runs from the conserved cysteine through the conserved F or W. Each record gives: D gene, clone size, J gene, V gene, CDR3 DNA, CDR3 protein. A D gene is named only where the DNA matches it firmly. Clone size is not always given. Where it is, it says once, few, many or a class for expanded clones.

TRBD1,few,TRBJ1-6,TRBV5-1,TGCGCCAGCAGGGCGGGACAGGAAAATTCACCCCTCCACTTT,CASRAGQENSPLHF
NA,NA,TRBJ2-2,TRBV2,TGTGCCAGCAGTGAATACGGGACGAACACCGGGGAGCTGTTTTTT,CASSEYGTNTGELFF
NA,NA,TRBJ1-3,TRBV6-5,TGTGCCAGCCGACACAACTCTGGAAACACCATATATTTT,CASRHNSGNTIYF
NA,NA,TRBJ2-6,TRBV5-6,TGTGCCAGCGGCAGTAGCGCCGGGGCCAACGTCCTGACTTTC,CASGSSAGANVLTF
TRBD1,NA,TRBJ1-5,TRBV30,TGTGCCTGGAGTGTAGGACAGGGGTCATCCCGGGAGCCCCAGCATTTT,CAWSVGQGSSREPQHF
TRBD1,once,TRBJ2-7,TRBV11-3,TGTGCCAGCAGCCCGTACTCAGGGGGCCCCCCGGACGAGCAGTACTTC,CASSPYSGGPPDEQYF
TRBD1,NA,TRBJ1-2,TRBV7-9,TGTGCCAGCAGCTTAGGAGGGGGCTGGAGCTATGGCTACACCTTC,CASSLGGGWSYGYTF
TRBD2,NA,TRBJ2-5,TRBV9,TGTGCCAGCAGCGTAGTCGGGACTAGCGGGAGTGGGGAGACCCAGTACTTC,CASSVVGTSGSGETQYF
NA,NA,TRBJ2-3,TRBV12-3/TRBV12-4,TGTGCCAGCAGTAGGGACATCACAGATACGCAGTATTTT,CASSRDITDTQYF
NA,few,TRBJ1-2,TRBV30,TGTGCCTGGGGGGGACGGGAGGGCTATGGCTACACCTTC,CAWGGREGYGYTF
TRBD2,NA,TRBJ2-7,TRBV7-9,TGTGCCAGCAGTTACACGACTAGCGGTACCTACGAGCAGTACTTC,CASSYTTSGTYEQYF
NA,NA,TRBJ1-6,TRBV7-2,TGTGCCAGCTCATCAGGGCGGGGTAATTCACCCCTCCACTTT,CASSSGRGNSPLHF
TRBD1,NA,TRBJ1-4,TRBV3-1/TRBV3-2,TGTGCCAGCAGCCTAAAGACAGGGGCGGCTAATGAAAAACTGTTTTTT,CASSLKTGAANEKLFF
TRBD1,NA,TRBJ2-4,TRBV23-1,TGCGCCAGCAGGGAGAGGGGACAGGGAGGGGGTATGGTCAAAAACATTCAGTACTTC,CASRERGQGGGMVKNIQYF
NA,NA,TRBJ2-7,TRBV27,TGTGCCAGCAGTTTTGCCAGGGCGAGCTCCTACGAGCAGTACTTC,CASSFARASSYEQYF
TRBD1,once,TRBJ2-7,TRBV5-4,TGTGCCAGCAGTCCTACAGGGGCGGGCTCCTACGAGCAGTACTTC,CASSPTGAGSYEQYF
NA,few,TRBJ2-1,TRBV7-2,TGTGCCAGCAGCTTCAGCCCCCAGGGGTATGAGCAGTTCTTC,CASSFSPQGYEQFF
TRBD1,NA,TRBJ1-4,TRBV2,TGTGCCAGCAGTGAATCCCGGACAGGGGGTAATGAAAAACTGTTTTTT,CASSESRTGGNEKLFF
NA,NA,TRBJ2-1,TRBV2,TGTGCCAGCACCTTCACGGGAGACAATGAGCAGTTCTTC,CASTFTGDNEQFF
NA,NA,TRBJ1-1,TRBV2,TGTGCCAGCAGTGGTACCGGCGGTGAAGCTTTCTTT,CASSGTGGEAFF
NA,NA,TRBJ1-1,TRBV11-3,TGTGCCAGCAGCTTAGGTCACGACAAAGCTTTCTTT,CASSLGHDKAFF
TRBD2,NA,TRBJ2-1,TRBV4-3,TGCGCCAGCAGCCAAGGCAGCGGGAGTCGGCGGAACAATGAGCAGTTCTTC,CASSQGSGSRRNNEQFF
TRBD1,NA,TRBJ2-7,TRBV3-1/TRBV3-2,TGTGCCAGCAGCCCGGGGACAGGGCAGATCTACGAGCAGTACTTC,CASSPGTGQIYEQYF
NA,NA,TRBJ2-3,TRBV7-2,TGTGCCAGCAGCTTAGTAGAGTACCCAGATACGCAGTATTTT,CASSLVEYPDTQYF
TRBD1,NA,TRBJ2-4,TRBV5-8,TGTGCCAGCAGCTTGCGGGGACAGGGTCAAAACATTCAGTACTTC,CASSLRGQGQNIQYF
TRBD2,once,TRBJ2-7,TRBV4-2,TGTGCCAGCAGCTGGACTAGCCTCGACGAGCAGTACTTC,CASSWTSLDEQYF
TRBD1,NA,TRBJ2-7,TRBV10-3,TGTGCCACTTGGACAGGGAACACCTACGAGCAGTACTTC,CATWTGNTYEQYF